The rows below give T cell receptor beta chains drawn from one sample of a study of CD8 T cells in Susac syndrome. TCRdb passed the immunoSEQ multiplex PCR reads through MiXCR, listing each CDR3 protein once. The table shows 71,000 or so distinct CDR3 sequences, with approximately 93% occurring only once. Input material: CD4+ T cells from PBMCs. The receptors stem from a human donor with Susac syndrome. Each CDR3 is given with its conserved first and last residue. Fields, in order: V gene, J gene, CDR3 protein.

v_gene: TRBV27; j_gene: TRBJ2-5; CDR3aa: CASKPFPGQQETQYF
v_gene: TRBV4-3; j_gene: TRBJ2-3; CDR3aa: CASSHLDTQYF
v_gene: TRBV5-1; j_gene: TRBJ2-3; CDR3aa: CASSLDPGQGSDTQYF
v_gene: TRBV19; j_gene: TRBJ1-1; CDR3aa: CASSMGDTEAFF
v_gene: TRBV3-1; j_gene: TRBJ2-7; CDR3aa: CASSHNHRSYEQYF
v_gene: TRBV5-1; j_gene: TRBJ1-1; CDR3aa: CASSLGDRVAGRTEAFF
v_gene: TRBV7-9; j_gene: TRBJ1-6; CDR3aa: CASSFGGSNSPLHF
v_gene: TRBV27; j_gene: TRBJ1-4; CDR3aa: CASIHRIDRGGDEKLFF
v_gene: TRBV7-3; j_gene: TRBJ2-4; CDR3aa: CASSSQGDNIQYF
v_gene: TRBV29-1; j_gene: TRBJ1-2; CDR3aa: CSVVLQASGGYTF
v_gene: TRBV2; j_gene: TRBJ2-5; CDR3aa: CASTWDFQETQYF
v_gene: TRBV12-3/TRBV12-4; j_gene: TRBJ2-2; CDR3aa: CASSLQGGTGVRTGELFF
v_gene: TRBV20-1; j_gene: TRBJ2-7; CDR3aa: CSAPPEGGFYEQYF
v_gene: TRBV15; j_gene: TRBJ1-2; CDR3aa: CATSRRGFKGYTF